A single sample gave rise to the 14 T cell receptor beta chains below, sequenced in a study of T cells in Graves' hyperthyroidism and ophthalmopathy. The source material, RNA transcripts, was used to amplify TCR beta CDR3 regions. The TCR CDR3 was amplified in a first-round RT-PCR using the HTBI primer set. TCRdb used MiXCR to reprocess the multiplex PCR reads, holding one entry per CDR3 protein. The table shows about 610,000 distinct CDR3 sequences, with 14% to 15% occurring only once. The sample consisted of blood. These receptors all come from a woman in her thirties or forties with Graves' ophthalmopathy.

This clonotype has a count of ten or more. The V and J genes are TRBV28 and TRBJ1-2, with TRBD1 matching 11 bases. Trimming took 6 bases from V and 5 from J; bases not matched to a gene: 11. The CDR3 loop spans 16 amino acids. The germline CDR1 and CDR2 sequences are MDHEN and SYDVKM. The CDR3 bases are TGTGCCAGCAGCCCGAGGGACAGGGGGAGAAGATATGGCTACACCTTC. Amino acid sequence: CASSPRDRGRRYGYTF.

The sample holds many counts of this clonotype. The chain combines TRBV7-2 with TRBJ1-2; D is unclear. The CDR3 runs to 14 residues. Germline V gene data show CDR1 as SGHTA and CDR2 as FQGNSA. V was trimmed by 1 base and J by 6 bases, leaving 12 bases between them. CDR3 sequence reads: CASSLVAGVDGYTF. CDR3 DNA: TGTGCCAGCAGCTTAGTTGCGGGAGTGGATGGCTACACCTTC.

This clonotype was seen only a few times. The CDR3 nucleotides read TGTGCCAGCCGTCCCACTAGTTTTACCGGGGAGCTGTTTTTT. Its protein is CASRPTSFTGELFF. The chain has TRBV6-2 or TRBV6-3 and TRBJ2-2, with a weak D call TRBD2 (5 bases). CDR1 MNHEY and CDR2 SVGEGT come from the germline V gene. Trimming stripped 8 bases from V and 5 bases from J, with 15 bases between. This CDR3 is built from 14 residues.

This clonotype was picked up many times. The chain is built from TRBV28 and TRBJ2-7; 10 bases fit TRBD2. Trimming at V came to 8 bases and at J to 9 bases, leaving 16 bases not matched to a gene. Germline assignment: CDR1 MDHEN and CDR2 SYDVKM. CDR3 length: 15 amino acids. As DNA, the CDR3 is TGTGCCAGCGGGGGTCCCAGCGGGAGGGCGGGTCGGCAGTACTTC. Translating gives CASGGPSGRAGRQYF.

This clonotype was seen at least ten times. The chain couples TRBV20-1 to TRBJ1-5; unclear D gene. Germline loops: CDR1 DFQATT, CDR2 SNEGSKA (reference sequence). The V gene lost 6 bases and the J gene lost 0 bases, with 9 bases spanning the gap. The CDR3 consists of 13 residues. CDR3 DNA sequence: TGCAGTGCGGAATGGTATAGCAATCAGCCCCAGCATTTT. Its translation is CSAEWYSNQPQHF.

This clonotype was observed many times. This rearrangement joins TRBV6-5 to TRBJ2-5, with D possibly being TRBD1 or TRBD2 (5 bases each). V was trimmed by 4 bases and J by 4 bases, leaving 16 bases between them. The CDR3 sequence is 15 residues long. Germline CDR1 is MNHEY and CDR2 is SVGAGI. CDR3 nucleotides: TGTGCCAGCAGTTGCCACTGGGGGATGGGAGAGACCCAGTACTTC. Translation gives CASSCHWGMGETQYF.

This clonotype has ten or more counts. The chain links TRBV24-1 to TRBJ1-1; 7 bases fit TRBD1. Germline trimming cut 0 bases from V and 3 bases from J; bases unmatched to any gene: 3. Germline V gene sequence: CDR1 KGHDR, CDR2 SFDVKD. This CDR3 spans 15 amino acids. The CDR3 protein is CATSDLRGLDTEAFF. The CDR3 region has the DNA TGTGCCACCAGTGATTTGAGGGGGCTAGACACTGAAGCTTTCTTT.

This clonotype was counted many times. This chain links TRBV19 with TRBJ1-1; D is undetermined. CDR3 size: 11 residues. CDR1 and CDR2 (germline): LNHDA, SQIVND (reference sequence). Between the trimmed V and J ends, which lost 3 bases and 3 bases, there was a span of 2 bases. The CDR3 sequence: CASSIYTEAFF. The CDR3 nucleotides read TGTGCCAGTAGTATCTACACTGAAGCTTTCTTT.

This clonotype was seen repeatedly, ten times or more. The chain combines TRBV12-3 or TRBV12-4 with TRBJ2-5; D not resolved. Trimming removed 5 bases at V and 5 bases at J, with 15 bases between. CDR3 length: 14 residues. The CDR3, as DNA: TGTGCCAGCAGTAAGTCTGGGTTGGACGAGACCCAGTACTTC. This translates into CASSKSGLDETQYF.

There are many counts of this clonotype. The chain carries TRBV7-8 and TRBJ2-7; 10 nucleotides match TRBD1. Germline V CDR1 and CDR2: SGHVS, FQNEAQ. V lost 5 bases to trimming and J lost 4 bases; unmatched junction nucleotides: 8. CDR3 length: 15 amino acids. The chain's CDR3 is CASSPRQGARYEQYF. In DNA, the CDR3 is TGTGCCAGCAGCCCCCGACAGGGGGCGCGATACGAGCAGTACTTC.

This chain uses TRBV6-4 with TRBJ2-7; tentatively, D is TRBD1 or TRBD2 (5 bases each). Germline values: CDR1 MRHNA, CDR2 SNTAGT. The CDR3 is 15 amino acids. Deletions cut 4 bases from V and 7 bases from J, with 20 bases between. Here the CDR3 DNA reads TGTGCCAGCAGTGCGCGCCCGGGGACGCCAAGAGAGCAGTACTTC. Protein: CASSARPGTPREQYF.

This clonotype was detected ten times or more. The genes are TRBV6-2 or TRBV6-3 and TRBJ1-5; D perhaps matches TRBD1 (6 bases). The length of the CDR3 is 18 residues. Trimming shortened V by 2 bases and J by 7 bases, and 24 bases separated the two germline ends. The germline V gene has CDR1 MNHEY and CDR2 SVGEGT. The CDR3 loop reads CASSYHLREGTGGQPQHF. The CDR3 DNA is TGTGCCAGCAGTTACCACCTCAGGGAAGGCACTGGGGGCCAGCCCCAGCATTTT.

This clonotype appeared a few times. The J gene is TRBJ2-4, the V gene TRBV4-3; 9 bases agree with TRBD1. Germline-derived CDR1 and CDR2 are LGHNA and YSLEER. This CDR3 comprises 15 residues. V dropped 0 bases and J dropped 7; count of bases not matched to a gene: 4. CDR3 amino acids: CASSQDYGTGNIQYF. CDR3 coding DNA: TGCGCCAGCAGCCAAGATTATGGGACAGGGAACATTCAGTACTTC.

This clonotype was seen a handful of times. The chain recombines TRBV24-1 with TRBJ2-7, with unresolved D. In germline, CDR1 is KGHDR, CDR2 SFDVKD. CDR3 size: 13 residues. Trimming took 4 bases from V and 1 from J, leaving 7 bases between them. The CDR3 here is CATSDRRSYEQYF. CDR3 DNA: TGTGCCACCAGTGACAGGCGATCCTACGAGCAGTACTTC.